This passage covers 21 T cell receptor beta chains from one sample sequenced in a study of OX40 agonist ivuxolimab in advanced cancers. The data were produced by immunoSEQ multiplex PCR, yet TCRdb's version contains in-frame clones alone and is incomplete. The sample records roughly 53,000 clones, 60% to 80% being singletons. This sample comprised CD4+ or CD8+ T cells sorted from blood, obtained in a trial of the OX40 agonist ivuxolimab. The receptors stem from an adult with an advanced solid tumor such as melanoma, head and neck, liver or kidney cancer.

This clone has only one observation. The rearrangement uses TRBV6-4 and TRBJ1-1, with TRBD1 matching 8 bases. This CDR3 spans 17 amino acids. The trim removed 5 bases at V and 7 bases at J, leaving 18 bases unmatched. From germline, CDR1 is MRHNA and CDR2 SNTAGT. The CDR3 bases are TGTGCCAGCAGTCCGCGGACAGGGACCCCCTCCGGGGTTGAAGCTTTCTTT. Translation: CASSPRTGTPSGVEAFF.

V usage is TRBV10-1 and J usage is TRBJ2-3; no clear D gene. Trimming took 4 bases from V and 2 from J, leaving 1 base between them. The CDR3 has 11 residues. Germline CDR1 WNHNN, CDR2 SYGVQD (reference sequence). The CDR3 region is CASSVTDTQYF. The CDR3 region has the DNA TGCGCCAGCAGTGTCACAGATACGCAGTATTTT.

The genes are TRBV19 and TRBJ2-3, with 8 bases aligning to TRBD2. V gave up 3 bases and J gave up 2 bases; unmatched junction bases: 4. Germline values: CDR1 LNHDA, CDR2 SQIVND (reference sequence). The CDR3 sequence is 15 residues long. CDR3 sequence reads: CASSIGAGDTDTQYF. The CDR3 DNA sequence: TGTGCCAGTAGTATCGGAGCGGGAGACACAGATACGCAGTATTTT.

Here the CDR3 DNA reads TGTGCCAGTACCGACGGACAGCTGAACACTGAAGCTTTCTTT. Translating gives CASTDGQLNTEAFF. The chain is built from TRBV19 and TRBJ1-1, with D possibly matching TRBD1 (6 bases). Germline V CDR1 and CDR2: LNHDA, SQIVND (reference sequence). V lost 7 bases to trimming and J lost 0 bases, with 12 bases between them. This CDR3 comprises 14 residues. The whole variable domain, filled in from reference TRBV19 and TRBJ1-1, reads DGGITQSPKYLFRKEGQNVTLSCEQNLNHDAMYWYRQDPGQGLRLIYYSQIVNDFQKGDIAEGYSVSREKKESFPLTVTSAQKNPTAFYLCASTDGQLNTEAFFGQGTRLTVV.

This rearrangement joins TRBV4-1 to TRBJ2-3; 9 bases are shared with TRBD2. The CDR3 contains 14 residues. V lost 6 bases, J lost 3 bases, and 4 bases stayed unmatched. Germline values: CDR1 MGHRA, CDR2 YSYEKL. Here the CDR3 DNA reads TGCGCCAGCAGGGCGGGGGGGGGTACAGATACGCAGTATTTT. It yields the protein CASRAGGGTDTQYF.

The genes are TRBV10-3 and TRBJ2-3; 11 bases line up with TRBD2. CDR1 ENHRY and CDR2 SYGVKD come from the germline V gene. The CDR3 sequence is 17 residues long. V lost 0 bases, J lost 2 bases, and 4 bases stayed unmatched. The CDR3 region is CAISESASGGLTDTQYF. Here the CDR3 DNA reads TGTGCCATCAGTGAGTCGGCTAGCGGGGGGCTCACAGATACGCAGTATTTT.

In nucleotides, the CDR3 is TGTGCCTGGAGTGTACGAGGGACAGCAACTAATGAAAAACTGTTTTTT. It is translated as CAWSVRGTATNEKLFF. The chain joins TRBV30 to TRBJ1-4, with 7 bases matching TRBD1. Germline CDR1 and CDR2: GTSNPN and SVGIG (reference sequence). This CDR3 region has 16 residues. V gave up 0 bases and J gave up 0 bases; unmatched junction bases: 4.

This clone appeared a few times. The chain recombines TRBV28 with TRBJ1-2; D unresolved. The CDR3 length is 13 residues. The germline V gene has CDR1 MDHEN and CDR2 SYDVKM. Between the trimmed V and J ends, which lost 5 bases and 8 bases, there was a span of 15 bases. The CDR3 protein is CASSPPPPAGYTF. The CDR3 region has the DNA TGTGCCAGCAGTCCACCCCCCCCCGCCGGCTACACCTTC.

This chain joins TRBV29-1 and TRBJ2-3, with 11 bases aligning to TRBD2. The CDR3 totals 13 residues. Germline CDR1 and CDR2: SQVTM and ANQGSEA. Losses at the gene ends were 7 bases for V and 6 bases for J; bases not matched to a gene: 6. The CDR3 here is CSASTSGGDTQYF. The CDR3 nucleotides are TGCAGCGCCAGTACTAGCGGGGGCGATACGCAGTATTTT.

This clone was recorded a few times. The V call is TRBV6-6, the J call TRBJ2-5, with D possibly being TRBD1 or TRBD2 (5 bases each). Germline CDR1 and CDR2: MNHNY and SVGAGI (reference sequence). The V end lost 2 bases, the J end lost 5 bases, and 9 bases lay between the germline ends. CDR3 length: 13 residues. CDR3 sequence reads: CASSYHGDETQYF. The CDR3 nucleotides are TGTGCCAGCAGTTACCACGGGGACGAGACCCAGTACTTC.

This rearrangement joins TRBV9 to TRBJ2-7; D gene unclear. The CDR3 is 14 amino acids. Trimming pared 0 bases from V and 2 bases from J, leaving 9 bases between. The germline CDR1 and CDR2 sequences are SGDLS and YYNGEE. The CDR3 reads CASSVGAAAYEQYF. CDR3 bases: TGTGCCAGCAGCGTAGGGGCAGCAGCCTACGAGCAGTACTTC.

This clone was detected once. The CDR3 here is CAWSVGWAAGGEQFF. For the CDR3, the DNA is TGTGCCTGGAGTGTAGGGTGGGCCGCAGGGGGTGAGCAGTTCTTC. The chain carries TRBV30 and TRBJ2-1, with TRBD1 matching 7 bases. There are 15 residues in the CDR3. Germline V gives CDR1 GTSNPN, CDR2 SVGIG (reference sequence). V was clipped by 0 bases and J by 9 bases; unmatched bases: 11.

This chain joins TRBV29-1 and TRBJ2-1; D call uncertain. CDR1 is SQVTM and CDR2 is ANQGSEA in the germline V gene. This CDR3 has 14 amino acids. The V gene lost 4 bases and the J gene lost 0 bases, with 10 bases spanning the gap. The CDR3 protein is CSVAGRNSYNEQFF. Here the CDR3 DNA reads TGCAGCGTTGCGGGCAGGAACTCCTACAATGAGCAGTTCTTC.

This chain joins TRBV6-5 and TRBJ1-2; D possibly corresponds to TRBD1 (5 bases). Trimming removed 7 bases at V and 3 bases at J, with 15 bases between. The CDR3 is 14 amino acids. Germline values: CDR1 MNHEY, CDR2 SVGAGI. The CDR3 sequence is CASTSPGKDYGYTF. The CDR3 bases are TGTGCCAGCACTTCGCCAGGGAAGGACTATGGCTACACCTTC.

The chain joins TRBV15 to TRBJ1-1; no reliable D call. The CDR3 extends over 17 amino acids. Germline lookup yields CDR1 LNHNV and CDR2 YYDKDF (reference sequence). The V end was cut by 0 bases, the J end by 0 bases, with 14 bases between. The CDR3 reads CATSRDQRRTVNTEAFF. In DNA, the CDR3 is TGTGCCACCAGCAGAGATCAGAGAAGGACGGTGAACACTGAAGCTTTCTTT.

This chain uses TRBV9 with TRBJ2-2; D is unclear. The CDR3 covers 15 residues. V lost 0 bases and J 5 bases, leaving 11 bases between the germline ends. In germline, CDR1 is SGDLS, CDR2 YYNGEE. The CDR3, as DNA: TGTGCCAGCAGCGTAGGGTCGGCCCGAACCGGGGAGCTGTTTTTT. This gives the protein CASSVGSARTGELFF.

In this sample, this clone turned up a few times. The chain links TRBV10-3 to TRBJ1-5; a weak D match, TRBD1 (6 bases). Germline assignment: CDR1 ENHRY and CDR2 SYGVKD. The CDR3 sequence is 14 residues long. Trimming cost V 6 bases and J 3 bases, with 12 bases left between them. The CDR3 loop is CAIRAGTSNQPQHF. CDR3 DNA: TGTGCCATCAGGGCCGGGACATCCAATCAGCCCCAGCATTTT.

In its sample, this clone was seen a few times. The CDR3 loop is CASSPSGATNEKLFF. Here the CDR3 DNA reads TGTGCCAGCAGTCCATCGGGAGCAACTAATGAAAAACTGTTTTTT. The genes are TRBV5-4 and TRBJ1-4; D not certain. Germline values: CDR1 SGHNT, CDR2 YYREEE (reference sequence). V lost 5 bases to trimming and J lost 0 bases, with 11 bases between them. The CDR3 loop spans 15 amino acids.

This chain joins TRBV9 and TRBJ2-3; 10 bases are a match to TRBD1. Per germline, CDR1 SGDLS and CDR2 YYNGEE. There are 17 residues in the CDR3. V lost 3 bases and J lost 0; bases outside the gene matches: 7. The CDR3 bases are TGTGCCAGCAGCGACCGGGACAGGGGCTACAGCACAGATACGCAGTATTTT. This sequence encodes CASSDRDRGYSTDTQYF.

DNA of the CDR3: TGTGCCAGCAGCCGACCACAGGGGGGGAAGACAGATACGCAGTATTTT. This codes for CASSRPQGGKTDTQYF. The V gene is TRBV6-6, the J gene TRBJ2-3; D may be TRBD1 (8 bases). The CDR3 length is 16 residues. Germline V lookup: CDR1 MNHNY, CDR2 SVGAGI (reference sequence). V was shortened by 6 bases and J by 3 bases, with 19 bases between the two germline ends.

The chain joins TRBV6-6 to TRBJ2-6, with D possibly being TRBD1 (5 bases). Trimming left V 4 bases short and J 4 bases short, with 11 bases between. The CDR3 extends over 15 amino acids. Germline-derived CDR1 and CDR2 are MNHNY and SVGAGI (reference sequence). The CDR3 protein is CASSLSGSGANVLTF. CDR3 nucleotides: TGTGCCAGCAGTTTATCAGGGTCAGGGGCCAACGTCCTGACTTTC.